Below, one T cell receptor beta chain is given with its context. Its antigen is not identified. These data are taken from a study of OX40 agonist ivuxolimab in advanced cancers. General observations from the study: Specificity for antigen went undetermined in the expanded peripheral T cells.

Assay used: immunoSEQ multiplex PCR; TCRdb lists only in-frame clones, some missing. Among approximately 63,000 clones listed, 75% to 85% were seen once. Germline values: CDR1 LNHDA, CDR2 SQIVND (reference sequence). CDR3 length: 14 residues. V was cut by 6 bases and J by 4 bases, with 13 bases left in between. The chain combines TRBV19 with TRBJ2-1; D may match TRBD1 or TRBD2 (5 bases each). Sequencing was performed on CD4+ or CD8+ T cells sorted from blood, taken in a trial of the OX40 agonist ivuxolimab. The receptor comes from an adult with an advanced solid tumor such as melanoma, head and neck, liver or kidney cancer. The CDR3 DNA follows: TGTGCCAGTAGCGACTTGGGACCTTACAATGAGCAGTTCTTC. Translating gives CASSDLGPYNEQFF.